The 5 T cell receptor beta chains below come from one sample, sequenced in a study of blood T cell repertoires in COVID-19. Produced via immunoSEQ multiplex PCR; TCRdb's table is partial and in-frame only. This table holds some 220,000 clones, over 90% found once. The sequencing input was peripheral blood. These receptors all come from a man between 25 and 39 years old with COVID-19, enrolled during active disease.

This clone was seen only once. The V gene is TRBV19, the J gene TRBJ1-3; 10 bases line up with TRBD1. The V gene's germline CDR1 is LNHDA and CDR2 SQIVND (reference sequence). V dropped 6 bases and J dropped 0; count of bases not matched to a gene: 14. CDR3 length equals 19 residues. CDR3 protein: CASSLPGTGVKSSGNTIYF. CDR3 sequence (DNA): TGTGCCAGTAGCCTACCCGGGACAGGGGTGAAAAGCTCTGGAAACACCATATATTTT.

The chain couples TRBV6-5 to TRBJ2-7; no definite D call. There are 11 residues in the CDR3. The V gene lost 6 bases and the J gene lost 0 bases, with 3 bases spanning the gap. Per the germline V gene, CDR1 is MNHEY and CDR2 is SVGAGI. For the CDR3, the DNA is TGTGCCAGCAGCAACTCCTACGAGCAGTACTTC. Its translation: CASSNSYEQYF.

The chain is built from TRBV19 and TRBJ1-5; D perhaps matches TRBD1 (5 bases). The V gene lost 7 bases and the J gene lost 2 bases, with 27 bases spanning the gap. This CDR3 region has 19 residues. Germline loops: CDR1 LNHDA, CDR2 SQIVND (reference sequence). The CDR3 DNA is TGTGCCAGTATGGATGCGGCAGGGAATCCCGGATGGGGCAATCAGCCCCAGCATTTT. Translating it yields CASMDAAGNPGWGNQPQHF.

The table lists this clone with a count of one. CDR3 bases: TGTGCCAGCAGCCCCCAAAGGGAGGGAACTGAAGCTTTCTTT. Amino acid sequence: CASSPQREGTEAFF. The chain links TRBV7-2 to TRBJ1-1; D remains unclear. CDR1 and CDR2 (germline): SGHTA, FQGNSA. V gave up 5 bases and J gave up 5 bases, with 15 bases separating them. The CDR3 has 14 residues. Full variable domain (rest looked up from reference TRBV7-2 and TRBJ1-1): GAGVSQSPSNKVTEKGKDVELRCDPISGHTALYWYRQSLGQGLEFLIYFQGNSAPDKSGLPSDRFSAERTGGSVSTLTIQRTQQEDSAVYLCASSPQREGTEAFFGQGTRLTVV.

This clone appeared a few times. This sequence may be a read error, since a much larger clone differs from it by one base. The V gene is TRBV6-5, the J gene TRBJ1-2, with 9 bases lining up with TRBD1. V was pared by 8 bases and J by 1 base, with 2 bases of the junction left unmatched. From germline, CDR1 is MNHEY and CDR2 SVGAGI. There are 13 residues in the CDR3. The CDR3, as DNA: TGTGCCAGCGGGACAGGGATTAACTATGGCTACACCTTC. It yields the protein CASGTGINYGYTF.